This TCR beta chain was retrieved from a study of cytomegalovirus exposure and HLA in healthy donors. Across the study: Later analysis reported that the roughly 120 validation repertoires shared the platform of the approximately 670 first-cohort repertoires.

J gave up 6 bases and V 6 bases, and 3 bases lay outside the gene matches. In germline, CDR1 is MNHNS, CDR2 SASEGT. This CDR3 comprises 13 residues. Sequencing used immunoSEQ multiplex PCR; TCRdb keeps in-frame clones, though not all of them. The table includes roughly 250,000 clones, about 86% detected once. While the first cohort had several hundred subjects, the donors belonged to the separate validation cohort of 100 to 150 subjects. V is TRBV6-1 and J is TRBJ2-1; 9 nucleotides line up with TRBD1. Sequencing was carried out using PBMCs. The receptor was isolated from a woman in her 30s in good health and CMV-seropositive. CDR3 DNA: TGTGCCAGCAGGGACAGGGGTAGCAATGAGCAGTTCTTC. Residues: CASRDRGSNEQFF.